This paragraph reports one T cell receptor beta chain. Germline trimming cut 2 bases from V and 2 bases from J; bases unmatched to any gene: 4. The CDR3 runs 16 residues. Per the germline V gene, CDR1 is MNHEY and CDR2 is SVGEGT. The sample originates from a study of T cells after yellow fever vaccination. The overall study: Low-cell-number fractions were prepared with SMART-Seq v4 Ultra Low Input.

5'RACE template switching added a universal primer site and UMIs to TCR cDNA. TCRdb processed the 5' RACE reads anew with MiXCR; each CDR3 protein has one entry. The repertoire holds around 30,000 distinct CDR3 sequences, roughly 6% seen once, with roughly 25% in the top ten. Study-level findings and limits: Weaker, the secondary response had a peak occurring faster, on day 5 versus 15.

Sequenced here: PBMCs, either bulk or a sorted T-cell subset (CD4+, CD8+, memory, or dextramer-sorted; not recorded which), sampled on the day of the yellow fever booster vaccination. This receptor was identified in a man aged 30 to 45 who received the YFV17D yellow fever vaccine. The chain joins TRBV6-2 or TRBV6-3 to TRBJ1-5; 9 positions agree with TRBD1. CDR3 DNA: TGTGCCAGCAGTTACACAGGGGGCTATCGCAATCAGCCCCAGCATTTT. Its translation is CASSYTGGYRNQPQHF.